The T cell receptor beta chain described here comes from a study of neurological immune-mediated disorders. Study results and caveats: Private repertoires in all groups were suggested by the absence of shared CDR3 amino acid sequences among expanded clones across subjects. HTLV-1-associated myelopathy showed the most TCR clonal expansion; multiple sclerosis the least, below healthy controls.

This clonotype was detected many times. Its antigen is not known. Noted time point: technical triplicate 3. For sorted libraries, the input was approximately 1 million CD4+ or CD8+ T cells. The cDNA was produced through 5'RACE with 10-nucleotide random UMIs. In TCRdb, the 5' RACE reads were re-called with MiXCR into one record per CDR3 protein. The repertoire has 25,000 to 35,000 distinct CDR3 sequences, roughly 16% of them found once; the top ten carry 4.5% to 5%. Trimming removed 2 bases from V and 1 base from J, with 15 bases in between. Germline V CDR1 and CDR2: LGHDT, YNNKEL (reference sequence). CDR3 length: 17 residues.

The rearrangement links TRBV3-1 to TRBJ2-4, with D tentatively TRBD2 (5 bases). The source material was CD4+ T cells from blood. The sequence was obtained from a female donor with HTLV-1-associated myelopathy (HAM/TSP). The DNA for the CDR3 is TGTGCCAGCAGCCAACGTCTAGCCTCGGTGGCCAAAAACATTCAGTACTTC. Its translation is CASSQRLASVAKNIQYF.